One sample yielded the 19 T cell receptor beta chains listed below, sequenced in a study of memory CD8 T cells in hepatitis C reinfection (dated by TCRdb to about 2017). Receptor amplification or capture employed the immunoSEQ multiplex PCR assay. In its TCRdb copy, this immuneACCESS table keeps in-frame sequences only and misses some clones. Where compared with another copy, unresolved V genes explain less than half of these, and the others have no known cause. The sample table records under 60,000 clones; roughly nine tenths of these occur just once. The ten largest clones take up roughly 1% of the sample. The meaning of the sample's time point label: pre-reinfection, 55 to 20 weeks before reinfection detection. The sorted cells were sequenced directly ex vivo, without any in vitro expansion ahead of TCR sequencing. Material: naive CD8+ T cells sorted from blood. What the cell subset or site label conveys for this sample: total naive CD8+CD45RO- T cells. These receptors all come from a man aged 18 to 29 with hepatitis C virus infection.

In DNA form, the CDR3 reads TGTGCCAGCAGCCCACGACCGACAGGGTTTCCTAGCACAGATACGCAGTATTTT. As protein: CASSPRPTGFPSTDTQYF. The J gene is TRBJ2-3, the V gene TRBV7-4; 7 bases are shared with TRBD1. Trimming cost V 5 bases and J 0 bases; bases outside gene matches: 14. The CDR3 length is 18 residues. Per the germline V gene, CDR1 is SGHVT and CDR2 is SQSDAQ.

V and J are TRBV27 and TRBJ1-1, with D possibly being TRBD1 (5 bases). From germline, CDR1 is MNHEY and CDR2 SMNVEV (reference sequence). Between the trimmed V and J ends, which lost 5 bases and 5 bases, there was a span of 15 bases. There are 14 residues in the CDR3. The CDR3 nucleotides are TGTGCCAGCAGTCCTGGGACTGTCGGGACTGAAGCTTTCTTT. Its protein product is CASSPGTVGTEAFF.

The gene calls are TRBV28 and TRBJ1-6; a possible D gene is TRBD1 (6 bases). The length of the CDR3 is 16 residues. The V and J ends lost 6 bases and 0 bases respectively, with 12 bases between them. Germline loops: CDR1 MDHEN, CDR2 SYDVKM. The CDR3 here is CASSRTALSYNSPLHF. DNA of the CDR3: TGTGCCAGCAGCCGGACAGCCCTCTCCTATAATTCACCCCTCCACTTT.

CDR3 DNA sequence: TGTGCCAGCAGCTCGCAGGGCACAGGACGAAACACCATATATTTT. Protein sequence: CASSSQGTGRNTIYF. The V and J genes are TRBV21-1 and TRBJ1-3; no check of the table's D call, TRBD1, against the DNA was made. TRBV21-1 constitutes a pseudogene. The CDR3 totals 15 residues.

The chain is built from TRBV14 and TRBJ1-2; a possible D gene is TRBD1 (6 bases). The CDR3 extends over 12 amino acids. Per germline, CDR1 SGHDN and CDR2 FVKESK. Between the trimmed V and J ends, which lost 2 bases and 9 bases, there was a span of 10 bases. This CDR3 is CASSQLDRSYTF. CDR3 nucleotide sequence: TGTGCCAGCAGCCAACTGGACAGAAGCTACACCTTC.

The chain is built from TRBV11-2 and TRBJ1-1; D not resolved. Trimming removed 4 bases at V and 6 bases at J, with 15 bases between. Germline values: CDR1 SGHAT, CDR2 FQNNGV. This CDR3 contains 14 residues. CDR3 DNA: TGTGCCAGCAGCTCTCCCCGGGTGTCGGCTGAAGCTTTCTTT. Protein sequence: CASSSPRVSAEAFF.

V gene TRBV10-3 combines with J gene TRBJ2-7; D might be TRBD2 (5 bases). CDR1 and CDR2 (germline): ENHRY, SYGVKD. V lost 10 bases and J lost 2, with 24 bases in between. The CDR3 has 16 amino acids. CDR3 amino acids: CATGEGPRNGAYEQYV. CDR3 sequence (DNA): TGTGCCACCGGCGAGGGTCCTAGGAACGGAGCCTACGAGCAGTACGTC.

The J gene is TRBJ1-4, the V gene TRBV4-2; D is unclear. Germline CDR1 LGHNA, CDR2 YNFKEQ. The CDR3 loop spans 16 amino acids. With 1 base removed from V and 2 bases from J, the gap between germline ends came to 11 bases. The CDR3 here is CASSQGARPTNEKLFF. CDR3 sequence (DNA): TGTGCCAGCAGCCAAGGGGCCAGACCCACTAATGAAAAACTGTTTTTT.

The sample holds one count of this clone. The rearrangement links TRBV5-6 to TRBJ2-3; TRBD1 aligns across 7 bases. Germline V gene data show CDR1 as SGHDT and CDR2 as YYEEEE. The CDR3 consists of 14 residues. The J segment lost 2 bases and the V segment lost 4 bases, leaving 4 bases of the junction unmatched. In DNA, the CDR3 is TGTGCCAGCAGCCAGACAGGGTTCACAGATACGCAGTATTTT. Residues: CASSQTGFTDTQYF. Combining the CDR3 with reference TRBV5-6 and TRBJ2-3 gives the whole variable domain DAGVTQSPTHLIKTRGQQVTLRCSPKSGHDTVSWYQQALGQGPQFIFQYYEEEERQRGNFPDRFSGHQFPNYSSELNVNALLLGDSALYLCASSQTGFTDTQYFGPGTRLTVL.

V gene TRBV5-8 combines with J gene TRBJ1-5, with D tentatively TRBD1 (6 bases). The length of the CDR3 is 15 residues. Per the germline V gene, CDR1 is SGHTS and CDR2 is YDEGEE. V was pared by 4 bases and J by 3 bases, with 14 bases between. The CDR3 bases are TGTGCCAGCAGCCAGACAGGTTTCGACAATCAGCCCCAGCATTTT. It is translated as CASSQTGFDNQPQHF. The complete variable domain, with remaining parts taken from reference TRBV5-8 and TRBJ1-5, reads EAGVTQSPTHLIKTRGQQATLRCSPISGHTSVYWYQQALGLGLQFLLWYDEGEERNRGNFPPRFSGRQFPNYSSELNVNALELEDSALYLCASSQTGFDNQPQHFGDGTRLSIL.

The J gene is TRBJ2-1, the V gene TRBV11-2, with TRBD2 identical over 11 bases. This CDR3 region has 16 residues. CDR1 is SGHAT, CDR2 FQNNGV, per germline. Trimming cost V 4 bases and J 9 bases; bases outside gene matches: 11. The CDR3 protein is CASSSGSGRAGGEQFF. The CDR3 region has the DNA TGTGCCAGCAGCTCTGGTAGCGGGAGGGCCGGGGGTGAGCAGTTCTTC.

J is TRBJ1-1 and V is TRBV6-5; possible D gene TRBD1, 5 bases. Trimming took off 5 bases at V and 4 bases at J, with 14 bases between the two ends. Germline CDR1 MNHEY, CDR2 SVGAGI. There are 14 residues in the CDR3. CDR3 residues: CASSELSGGTEAFF. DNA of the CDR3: TGTGCCAGCAGTGAACTTAGCGGGGGCACTGAAGCTTTCTTT.

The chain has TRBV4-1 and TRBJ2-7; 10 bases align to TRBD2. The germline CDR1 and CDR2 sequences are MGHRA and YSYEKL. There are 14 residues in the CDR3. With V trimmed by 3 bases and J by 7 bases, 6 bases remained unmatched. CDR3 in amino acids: CASSQVLAGEEQYV. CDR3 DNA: TGCGCCAGCAGCCAGGTTCTAGCGGGGGAAGAGCAGTACGTC.

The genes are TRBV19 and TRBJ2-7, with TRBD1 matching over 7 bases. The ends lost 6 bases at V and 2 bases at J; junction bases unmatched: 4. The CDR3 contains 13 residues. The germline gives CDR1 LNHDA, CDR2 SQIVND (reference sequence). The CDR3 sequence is CASSEQGTYEQYF. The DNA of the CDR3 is TGTGCCAGTAGCGAACAGGGGACCTACGAGCAGTACTTC.

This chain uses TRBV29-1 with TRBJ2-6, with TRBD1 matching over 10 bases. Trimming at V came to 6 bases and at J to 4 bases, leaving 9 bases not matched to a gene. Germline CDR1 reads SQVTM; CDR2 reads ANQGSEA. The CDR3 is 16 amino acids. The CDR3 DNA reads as TGCAGCGTCGCCCGACAGGGGGCAGGCGGGGCCAACGTCCTGACTTTC. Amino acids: CSVARQGAGGANVLTF.

CDR3 region: CASRAQGPEAFF. The CDR3 DNA reads TGTGCCAGTAGGGCTCAGGGGCCTGAAGCTTTCTTT. The chain employs TRBV19 and TRBJ1-1; TRBD1 might be the D (6 bases). V was clipped by 6 bases and J by 6 bases, with 11 bases between them. This CDR3 comprises 12 residues. Germline V gene sequence: CDR1 LNHDA, CDR2 SQIVND (reference sequence).

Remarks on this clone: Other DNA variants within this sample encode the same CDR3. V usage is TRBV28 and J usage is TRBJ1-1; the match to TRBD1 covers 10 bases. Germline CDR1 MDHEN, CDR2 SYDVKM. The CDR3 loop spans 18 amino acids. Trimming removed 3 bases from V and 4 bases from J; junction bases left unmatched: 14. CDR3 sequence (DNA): TGTGCCAGCAGTTTGGGAGGGGGACAGGGGTACGTCGGCACTGAAGCTTTCTTT. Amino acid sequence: CASSLGGGQGYVGTEAFF.

The CDR3 region is CASSFGGTTEAFF. CDR3 sequence (DNA): TGTGCCAGCAGCTTTGGGGGCACCACTGAAGCTTTCTTT. V and J are TRBV11-2 and TRBJ1-1; D may be TRBD1 (6 bases). The CDR3 has 13 amino acids. CDR1 SGHAT and CDR2 FQNNGV come from the germline V gene. V gave up 3 bases and J gave up 4 bases, with 9 bases separating them. The complete variable domain, with remaining parts taken from reference TRBV11-2 and TRBJ1-1, reads EAGVAQSPRYKIIEKRQSVAFWCNPISGHATLYWYQQILGQGPKLLIQFQNNGVVDDSQLPKDRFSAERLKGVDSTLKIQPAKLEDSAVYLCASSFGGTTEAFFGQGTRLTVV.

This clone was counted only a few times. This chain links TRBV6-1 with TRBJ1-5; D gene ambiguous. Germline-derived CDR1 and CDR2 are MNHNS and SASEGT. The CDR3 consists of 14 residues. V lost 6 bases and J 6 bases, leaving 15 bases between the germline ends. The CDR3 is CASSDLGSGQPQHF. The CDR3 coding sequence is TGTGCCAGCAGCGACCTGGGGAGTGGTCAGCCCCAGCATTTT.